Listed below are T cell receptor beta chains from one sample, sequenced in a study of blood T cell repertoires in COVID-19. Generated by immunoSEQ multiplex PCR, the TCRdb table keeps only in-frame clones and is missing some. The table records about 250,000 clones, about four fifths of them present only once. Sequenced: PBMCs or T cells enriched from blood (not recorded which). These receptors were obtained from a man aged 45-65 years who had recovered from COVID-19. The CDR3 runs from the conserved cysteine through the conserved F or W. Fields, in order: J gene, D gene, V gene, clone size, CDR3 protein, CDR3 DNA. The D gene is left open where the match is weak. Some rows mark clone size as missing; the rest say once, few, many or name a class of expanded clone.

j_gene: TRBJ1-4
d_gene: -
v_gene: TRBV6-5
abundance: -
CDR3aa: CASSYRQSTGPTELFF
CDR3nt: TGTGCCAGCAGTTACCGCCAGTCGACAGGCCCGACGGAACTGTTTTTT

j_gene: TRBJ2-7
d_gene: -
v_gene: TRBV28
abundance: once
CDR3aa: CASSFRGSLYEQYF
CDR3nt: TGTGCCAGCAGTTTTCGAGGGTCCCTTTACGAGCAGTACTTC

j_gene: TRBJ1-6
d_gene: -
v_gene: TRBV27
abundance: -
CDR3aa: CASSLLGRDSPLHF
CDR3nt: TGTGCCAGCAGTTTATTAGGGCGGGATTCACCCCTCCACTTT

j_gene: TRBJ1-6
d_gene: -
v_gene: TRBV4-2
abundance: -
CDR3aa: CASSQATDRYNSPLHF
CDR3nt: TGTGCCAGCAGCCAAGCTACCGACAGGTACAATTCACCCCTCCACTTT

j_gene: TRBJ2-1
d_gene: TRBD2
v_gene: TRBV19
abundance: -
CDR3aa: CASRRSGGSVYNEQFF
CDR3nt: TGTGCCAGTAGGAGAAGCGGGGGTTCTGTCTACAATGAGCAGTTCTTC

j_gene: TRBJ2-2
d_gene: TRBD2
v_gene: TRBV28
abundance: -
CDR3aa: CASSTLAGAFSTGELFF
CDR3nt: TGTGCCAGCAGTACGCTAGCGGGAGCCTTTAGCACCGGGGAGCTGTTTTTT

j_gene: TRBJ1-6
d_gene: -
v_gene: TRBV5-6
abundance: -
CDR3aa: CASSLEGREDSPLHF
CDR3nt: TGTGCCAGCAGCTTGGAGGGCAGGGAGGATTCACCCCTCCACTTT

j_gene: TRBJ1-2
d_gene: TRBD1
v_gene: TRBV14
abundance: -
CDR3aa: CASSQLLGQGEGGYTF
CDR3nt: TGTGCCAGCAGCCAACTTCTTGGACAGGGGGAAGGTGGCTACACCTTC

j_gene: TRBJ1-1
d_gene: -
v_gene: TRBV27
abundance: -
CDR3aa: CASRTTANTEAFF
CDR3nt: TGTGCCAGCAGGACGACAGCGAACACTGAAGCTTTCTTT

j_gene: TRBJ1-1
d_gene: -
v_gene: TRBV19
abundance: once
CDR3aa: CASSPRQLNTEAFF
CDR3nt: TGTGCCAGTAGCCCAAGACAGCTGAACACTGAAGCTTTCTTT

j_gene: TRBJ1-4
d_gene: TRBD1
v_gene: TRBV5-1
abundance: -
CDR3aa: CASSVGTGGTGDEKLFF
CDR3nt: TGCGCCAGCAGCGTGGGGACAGGGGGGACGGGAGATGAAAAACTGTTTTTT

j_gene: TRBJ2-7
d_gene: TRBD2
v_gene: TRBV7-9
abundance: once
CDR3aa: CASSSSGSGYEQYF
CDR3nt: TGTGCCAGCAGCTCTAGCGGGAGCGGCTACGAGCAGTACTTC

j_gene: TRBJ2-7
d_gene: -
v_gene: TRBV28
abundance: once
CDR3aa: CASSLGGYEQYF
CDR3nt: TGTGCCAGCAGTCTCGGGGGCTACGAGCAGTACTTC

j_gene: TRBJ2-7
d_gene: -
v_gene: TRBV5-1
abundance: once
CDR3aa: CASSIGQLTTKQYF
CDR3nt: TGCGCCAGCAGCATAGGACAGCTTACTACGAAGCAGTACTTC

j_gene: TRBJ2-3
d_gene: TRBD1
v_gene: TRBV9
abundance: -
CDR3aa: CASSDRRDRVPQDTQYF
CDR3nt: TGTGCCAGCAGCGACCGCCGGGACAGGGTGCCTCAGGATACGCAGTATTTT

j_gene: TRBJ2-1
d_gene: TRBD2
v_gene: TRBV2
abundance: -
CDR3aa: CASSAGGRNRNEQFF
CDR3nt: TGTGCCAGCAGTGCGGGGGGGCGAAATCGCAATGAGCAGTTCTTC

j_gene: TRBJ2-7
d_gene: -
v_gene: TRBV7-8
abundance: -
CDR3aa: CASSLEGGRSYEQYF
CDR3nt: TGTGCCAGCAGCCTAGAGGGGGGGCGCTCCTACGAGCAGTACTTC

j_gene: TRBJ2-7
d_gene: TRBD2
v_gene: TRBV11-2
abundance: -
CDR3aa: CASSLVGSGSSYEQYF
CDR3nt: TGTGCCAGCAGCTTGGTCGGTAGCGGGAGCTCCTACGAGCAGTACTTC

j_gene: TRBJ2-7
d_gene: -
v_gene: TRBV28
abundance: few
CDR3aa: CATHSPGKKSYEQYF
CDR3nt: TGTGCCACCCACTCACCGGGAAAAAAATCCTATGAGCAGTACTTC

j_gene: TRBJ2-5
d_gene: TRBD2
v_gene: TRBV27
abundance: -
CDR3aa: CASSYIAGATQETQYF
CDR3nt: TGTGCCAGCAGTTACATAGCGGGCGCTACACAAGAGACCCAGTACTTC

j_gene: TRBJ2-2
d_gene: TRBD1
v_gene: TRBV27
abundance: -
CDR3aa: CASRITGGRSGELFF
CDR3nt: TGTGCCAGCAGAATAACAGGGGGCAGAAGCGGGGAGCTGTTTTTT

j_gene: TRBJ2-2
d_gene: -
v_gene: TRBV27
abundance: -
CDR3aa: CASRLGQHNTGELFF
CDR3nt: TGTGCCAGCAGGCTAGGACAGCACAACACCGGGGAGCTGTTTTTT

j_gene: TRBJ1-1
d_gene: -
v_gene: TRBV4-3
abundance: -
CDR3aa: CASSQASGWEAFF
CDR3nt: TGCGCCAGCAGCCAAGCGTCAGGGTGGGAAGCTTTCTTT

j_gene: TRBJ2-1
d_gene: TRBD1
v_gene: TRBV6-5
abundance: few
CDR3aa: CASRTTDRGYNEQFF
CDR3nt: TGTGCCAGCAGGACAACGGACAGGGGGTATAATGAGCAGTTCTTC

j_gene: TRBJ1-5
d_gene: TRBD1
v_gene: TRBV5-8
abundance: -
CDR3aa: CASSRGQGGASNQPQHF
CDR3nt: TGTGCCAGCAGTCGGGGACAGGGAGGTGCTTCGAATCAGCCCCAGCATTTT

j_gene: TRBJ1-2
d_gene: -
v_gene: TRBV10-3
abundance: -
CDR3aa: CAISEGRGFGYTF
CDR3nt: TGTGCCATCAGTGAGGGAAGGGGCTTTGGCTACACCTTC

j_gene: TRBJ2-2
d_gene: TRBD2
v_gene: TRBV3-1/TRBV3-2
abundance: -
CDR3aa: CASSPAGGRGELFF
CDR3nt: TGTGCCAGCAGCCCCGCGGGGGGACGCGGGGAGCTGTTTTTT

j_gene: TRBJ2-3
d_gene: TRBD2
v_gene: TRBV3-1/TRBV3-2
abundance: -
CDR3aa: CASSPNPSGLRNTDTQYF
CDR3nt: TGTGCCAGCAGCCCCAACCCTAGCGGCCTTAGGAACACAGATACGCAGTATTTT

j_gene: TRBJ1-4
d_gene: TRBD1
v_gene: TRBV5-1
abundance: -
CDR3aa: CASSPLTGDGEKLFF
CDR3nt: TGCGCCAGCAGCCCCTTGACAGGGGATGGGGAAAAACTGTTTTTT

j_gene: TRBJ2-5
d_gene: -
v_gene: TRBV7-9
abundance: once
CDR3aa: CASSPYRTGGVETQYF
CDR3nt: TGTGCCAGCAGCCCCTACCGGACCGGGGGTGTCGAGACCCAGTACTTC

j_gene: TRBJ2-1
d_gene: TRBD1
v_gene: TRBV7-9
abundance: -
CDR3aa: CASSLAQGQGGHSFF
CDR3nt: TGTGCCAGCAGCTTAGCACAAGGACAGGGGGGCCATTCGTTCTTC

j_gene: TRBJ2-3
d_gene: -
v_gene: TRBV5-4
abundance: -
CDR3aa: CASSLSGVADTQYF
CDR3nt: TGTGCCAGCAGCTTGTCGGGGGTGGCAGATACGCAGTATTTT

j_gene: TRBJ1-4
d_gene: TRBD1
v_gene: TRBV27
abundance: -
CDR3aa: CASSPTGRTNEKLFF
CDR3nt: TGTGCCAGCAGCCCGACAGGGCGGACTAATGAAAAACTGTTTTTT

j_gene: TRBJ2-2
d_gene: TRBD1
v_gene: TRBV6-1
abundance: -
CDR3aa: CASSEGQGATGELFF
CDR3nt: TGTGCCAGCAGTGAGGGACAGGGGGCTACCGGGGAGCTGTTTTTT

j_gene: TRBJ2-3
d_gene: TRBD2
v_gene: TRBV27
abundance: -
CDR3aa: CASRTFGTSGSTDTQYF
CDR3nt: TGTGCCAGCAGAACTTTCGGGACTAGCGGCAGCACAGATACGCAGTATTTT

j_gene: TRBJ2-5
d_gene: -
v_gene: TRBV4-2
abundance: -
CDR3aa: CASSGETEETQYF
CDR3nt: TGTGCCAGCAGCGGAGAAACGGAAGAGACCCAGTACTTC

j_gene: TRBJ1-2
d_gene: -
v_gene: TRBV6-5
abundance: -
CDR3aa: CASSYAGTYGYTF
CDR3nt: TGTGCCAGCAGTTACGCAGGAACCTATGGCTACACCTTC

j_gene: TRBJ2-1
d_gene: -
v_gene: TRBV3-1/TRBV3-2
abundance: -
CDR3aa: CASSRRTDYNEQFF
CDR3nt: TGTGCCAGCAGCCGACGAACAGATTATAATGAGCAGTTCTTC

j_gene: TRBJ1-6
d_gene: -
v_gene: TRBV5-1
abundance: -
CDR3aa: CASSRTVPRDSPLHF
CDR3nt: TGCGCCAGCAGTAGGACAGTACCTCGCGATTCACCCCTCCACTTT

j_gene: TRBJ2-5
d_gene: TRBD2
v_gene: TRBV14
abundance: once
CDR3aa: CASSQGTSGVRGETQYF
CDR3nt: TGTGCCAGCAGCCAAGGGACTAGCGGCGTCAGAGGAGAGACCCAGTACTTC

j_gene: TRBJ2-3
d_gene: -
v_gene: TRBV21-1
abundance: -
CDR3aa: CASSKGPTRSWTQYF
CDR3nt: TGTGCCAGCAGCAAAGGCCCGACACGTTCTTGGACGCAGTATTTT

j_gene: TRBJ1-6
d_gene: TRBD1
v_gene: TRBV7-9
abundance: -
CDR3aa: CASSADRDNSPLHF
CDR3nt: TGTGCCAGCAGCGCGGACAGGGATAATTCACCCCTCCACTTT

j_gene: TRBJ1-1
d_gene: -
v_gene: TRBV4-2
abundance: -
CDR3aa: CASSSRGDSRTEAFF
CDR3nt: TGTGCCAGCAGCTCCCGGGGGGATTCTAGAACTGAAGCTTTCTTT

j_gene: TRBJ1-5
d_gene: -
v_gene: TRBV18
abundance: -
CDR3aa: CASSPAREGQPQHF
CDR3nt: TGTGCCAGCTCACCAGCCAGGGAGGGGCAGCCCCAGCATTTT

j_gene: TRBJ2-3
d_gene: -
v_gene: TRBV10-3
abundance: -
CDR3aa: CAISESRDTQYF
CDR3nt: TGTGCCATCAGTGAGTCGCGCGATACGCAGTATTTT

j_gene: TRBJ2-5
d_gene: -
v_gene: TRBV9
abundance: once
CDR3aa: CASSVGTLQETQYF
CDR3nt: TGTGCCAGCAGCGTCGGGACACTTCAAGAGACCCAGTACTTC

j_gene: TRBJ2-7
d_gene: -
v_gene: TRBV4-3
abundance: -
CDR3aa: CASSPTASVTYEQYF
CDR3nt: TGCGCCAGCAGCCCGACCGCTAGCGTCACCTACGAGCAGTACTTC